Sequencing of this T cell receptor (beta chain) was carried out in a study of shared clonotypes between healthy human individuals. Produced via immunoSEQ multiplex PCR; TCRdb's table is partial and in-frame only. The sample carries about 2.1 million clones, approximately 92% recorded once. Only CD45RO-negative cells positively selected for CCR7 counted as naive CD8 cells, so terminally differentiated effector memory CD45RA+ cells were excluded. The CDR3 consists of 19 residues. Germline V gene data show CDR1 as SGHDT and CDR2 as YYEEEE. The V gene end was trimmed by 0 bases and the J gene end by 2 bases; junction bases not matched to a gene: 14.

This receptor was taken from a man younger than 30 in good health. Some clones in this sample may be carry-over from other donors' samples. Sequenced sample: naive CD8+ T cells from PBMCs. The chain recombines TRBV5-6 with TRBJ2-4; the match to TRBD2 covers 7 bases. DNA for the CDR3: TGTGCCAGCAGCTTGGGGACTCAAGCGGGGCCACCCCCCAAAAACATTCAGTACTTC. It specifies CASSLGTQAGPPPKNIQYF. Full variable domain (missing parts from reference TRBV5-6 and TRBJ2-4): DAGVTQSPTHLIKTRGQQVTLRCSPKSGHDTVSWYQQALGQGPQFIFQYYEEEERQRGNFPDRFSGHQFPNYSSELNVNALLLGDSALYLCASSLGTQAGPPPKNIQYFGAGTRLSVL.